The subject of this entry is one T cell receptor (beta chain). This entry belongs to a study of blood T cell repertoires in COVID-19. Study at large: Sites in the United States, Italy and Spain provided acute and convalescent COVID-19 samples. T cells, B-cell-depleted T cells, or PBMCs provided the cDNA or gDNA that served as material.

As originally analysed: For nucleated cells, counts were estimated from reference gene primer amplification. Here immunoSEQ multiplex PCR was the method, and the copy in TCRdb shows in-frame clones only, minus some. V, J and clone size are those of that table, while D and trimming were read from the DNA. The repertoire holds approximately 140,000 clones, 84% seen once, with just under 9% in the top ten. Germline V gene sequence: CDR1 SGHNT, CDR2 YYREEE (reference sequence). With V trimmed by 4 bases and J by 5 bases, 3 bases remained unmatched. The CDR3 sequence is 14 residues long. The chain employs TRBV5-4 and TRBJ1-6; TRBD1 aligns across 7 bases. The sample was peripheral blood. This clonotype was sampled from an elderly woman in a cohort sampled during active or convalescent COVID-19. The CDR3 nucleotides are TGTGCCAGCAGCCCGGGACAGCATAATTCACCCCTCCACTTT. As protein: CASSPGQHNSPLHF. The entire variable domain, with the rest obtained from reference TRBV5-4 and TRBJ1-6, is as follows: ETGVTQSPTHLIKTRGQQVTLRCSSQSGHNTVSWYQQALGQGPQFIFQYYREEENGRGNFPPRFSGLQFPNYSSELNVNALELDDSALYLCASSPGQHNSPLHFGNGTRLTVT.